These T cell receptor beta chains were read from a single sample in a study of read filtering for tumor transcriptome and immune sequencing. Via MiXCR, TCRdb re-called the reads, giving one row per CDR3 protein. The sample yields about 45,000 distinct CDR3 sequences, about 20% seen once. Sequenced: a population of CD138-negative cells sorted from bone marrow. Receptors originate from a donor at least 40 years old with multiple myeloma. Both conserved end residues are part of each CDR3. D genes are given only for firm matches. Rows give clone size only sometimes, using once, few, many, or a class for an expanded clone.

cdr3_nt cdr3_aa clone_size v_call d_call j_call
TGTGCCAGCAGCTTGAGGGCGGGAGGGCCCGGGGAGCTGTTTTTT CASSLRAGGPGELFF many TRBV5-4 TRBD2 TRBJ2-2
TGTGCCAGCAGTTTTCCTATCTCCTACAATGAGCAGTTCTTC CASSFPISYNEQFF many TRBV28 . TRBJ2-1
TGTGCCAGTACCCCCCGGCTAACTAATGAAAAACTGTTTTTT CASTPRLTNEKLFF many TRBV19 . TRBJ1-4
TGTGCCAGCAGACCCGACAGGGATGGGGCCAACGTCCTGACTTTC CASRPDRDGANVLTF many TRBV28 TRBD1 TRBJ2-6
TGTGCTAGCAGCGCCAGCACCTTTAGCGGGAGATTTGACAATGAGCAGTTCTTC CASSASTFSGRFDNEQFF . TRBV7-7 TRBD2 TRBJ2-1
TGTGCCAGCAGCTTAGTTGGACTAGCGGGCGCCAGTCGTACAGATACGCAGTATTTT CASSLVGLAGASRTDTQYF many TRBV7-2 TRBD2 TRBJ2-3
TGCAGCGTTGAGCAGGGAATGAACACTGAAGCTTTCTTT CSVEQGMNTEAFF many TRBV29-1 . TRBJ1-1
TGTGCCAGCAGTGAGAGGGTTGAAGCTTTCTTT CASSERVEAFF . TRBV2 . TRBJ1-1
TGTGCCAGCAGCTTCACGGGGACCCCAGATACGCAGTATTTT CASSFTGTPDTQYF few TRBV5-4 . TRBJ2-3
TGTGCCAGCAGTTTATCTCGGACATTTTCCTTGGACACAGATACGCAGTATTTT CASSLSRTFSLDTDTQYF . TRBV12-3/TRBV12-4 . TRBJ2-3
TGTGCCAGCAGCTACAGGGGTTCGGACACTGAAGCTTTCTTT CASSYRGSDTEAFF many TRBV11-2 TRBD1 TRBJ1-1
TGCGCCTGCAGCCTGGATAACACCGGGGAGCTGTCTTTT CACSLDNTGELSF . TRBV5-1 . TRBJ2-2
TGTGCCAGCAGCTTAGCCGGGAGATACGAGCAGTACTTC CASSLAGRYEQYF many TRBV7-9 . TRBJ2-7
TGCGCCAGCAGCCAAGATCCGAACCCGGGTCTCAATGAGCAGTTCTTC CASSQDPNPGLNEQFF . TRBV4-3 . TRBJ2-1
TGCAGCGTTGAAGATTATGTGGGAGATGAGCAGTTCTTC CSVEDYVGDEQFF medium-sized TRBV29-1 . TRBJ2-1
TGTGCCAGCAGTTTCCTGAGGGATGAGCAGTTCTTC CASSFLRDEQFF many TRBV28 . TRBJ2-1
TGCAGTGCTAGAGATCTTCAACAGCCAGATGAAAAACTGTTTTTT CSARDLQQPDEKLFF . TRBV20-1 . TRBJ1-4
TGTGCCAGCAGCCAGACAGGGGTATCGAATGAAAAACTGTTTTTT CASSQTGVSNEKLFF few TRBV7-9 TRBD1 TRBJ1-4
TGCAGTGCTGAGGCCGGGACAGGGAATAACGAGCAGTACTTC CSAEAGTGNNEQYF . TRBV20-1 TRBD1 TRBJ2-7
TGTGCCGGCAGTACTTACCCGATCAATGAGCAGTTCTTC CAGSTYPINEQFF . TRBV27 . TRBJ2-1
TGTGCCAGCAGCTTTAGCGTTAGCACAGATACGCAGTATTTT CASSFSVSTDTQYF many TRBV7-9 . TRBJ2-3
TGCAGCGTTGAAGAGGAGACTAGTTCATATGAGCAGTTCTTC CSVEEETSSYEQFF few TRBV29-1 . TRBJ2-1
TGTGCCTGTAGTATGACAGGGGGCTCTTCACCCCTCCACTTT CACSMTGGSSPLHF few TRBV19 TRBD1 TRBJ1-6
TGTGCCAGCGGCGACAGGGGTCTTACCTACGAGCAGTACTTC CASGDRGLTYEQYF . TRBV7-2 TRBD1 TRBJ2-7
TGCAGTGCTAGAGCTGGCGTAGCGGGAGAGTCAGATACGCAGTATTTT CSARAGVAGESDTQYF many TRBV20-1 TRBD2 TRBJ2-3
TGTGCCTGGAGTCTACCGGGACATGGCGCCGGGGAGCTGTTTTTT CAWSLPGHGAGELFF many TRBV30 . TRBJ2-2
TGTGCCACCGCAGCGGGACGGGTCACAGATACGCAGTATTTT CATAAGRVTDTQYF many TRBV12-3/TRBV12-4 TRBD2 TRBJ2-3
TGTGCCAGCAGTTCCGGCGTGGAGCGGGAGGGCTACGAGCAGTACTTC CASSSGVEREGYEQYF many TRBV28 TRBD2 TRBJ2-7
TGCGCCAGCAGCGGGAGGGCGGACGGAGATGGCTACACCTTC CASSGRADGDGYTF few TRBV5-1 . TRBJ1-2
TGTGCCAGCGGAAACAGGGGGACAAGCTCCTACGAGCAGTACTTC CASGNRGTSSYEQYF many TRBV2 TRBD1 TRBJ2-7
TGTGCCAGCAACTCGGGACAGGGGGAATCCGAAGCTTTCTTT CASNSGQGESEAFF many TRBV7-9 TRBD1 TRBJ1-1
TGCGCCAGCAGACGAGACAGCTCTGGGGCCAACGTCCTGACTTTC CASRRDSSGANVLTF few TRBV5-1 . TRBJ2-6
TGTGCCAGTAGTATCTCGAGGTCACAGTTCTTC CASSISRSQFF . TRBV19 . TRBJ2-1
TGCAGTGCTACGGGGACAGGGTTTATAGATGAGCAGTTCTTC CSATGTGFIDEQFF many TRBV20-1 TRBD1 TRBJ2-1
TGCAGCGCCCGCGGGAGTGGCAATGAGCAGTTCTTC CSARGSGNEQFF many TRBV29-1 TRBD2 TRBJ2-1
TGTGCCAGCTCACCAGGCCCCCCGTCGCCAGATACGCAGTGTTTT CASSPGPPSPDTQCF . TRBV18 . TRBJ2-3
TGTGCCAGCAGTTTCCCGGCCGGTGAAGCTTTCTTT CASSFPAGEAFF many TRBV6-5 . TRBJ1-1
TGTGCCAGCAGCCAACAGGTAGCGAACACTGAAGCTTTCTTT CASSQQVANTEAFF many TRBV7-2 . TRBJ1-1
TGCAGTGCTAGACTAGCGGGAGGGCCCAGTCTTGATGAGCAGTTCTTC CSARLAGGPSLDEQFF many TRBV20-1 TRBD2 TRBJ2-1
TGTGCCACCAGCTTGGGTTTCGGGGGAAGGGAGCAGTACTTC CATSLGFGGREQYF many TRBV5-6 . TRBJ2-7
TGTGCCAGCAGTTTAATGACTGGTTCCTACGAGCAGTACTTC CASSLMTGSYEQYF . TRBV27 . TRBJ2-7
TGTGCCAGCAGCTTAGCAATGGGACTAGCGGGATCCTCCTACAATGAGCAGTTCTTC CASSLAMGLAGSSYNEQFF many TRBV7-2 TRBD2 TRBJ2-1
TGCAGTGCTAGTCCAACTAGCGGGAGGGCCCATGAGCAGTTCTTC CSASPTSGRAHEQFF many TRBV20-1 TRBD2 TRBJ2-1
TGCGCCAGCAGCCGGGGACAGGGGTATGGCTACACCTTC CASSRGQGYGYTF many TRBV4-1 TRBD1 TRBJ1-2
TGTGCCAGCAGTTTTCTCGGAACTAATGAAAAACTGTTTTTT CASSFLGTNEKLFF many TRBV27 . TRBJ1-4
TGTGCCAGCAGAGCGGGAGAGGGGAATGAGCAGTTCTTC CASRAGEGNEQFF . TRBV7-9 TRBD2 TRBJ2-1
TGTGCCAGCACCCCTCACCTAGCGGGAGTGGTAGAGACCCAGTACTTC CASTPHLAGVVETQYF many TRBV28 TRBD2 TRBJ2-5
TGTGCCATGTCCGGCAGTAGGGCAGATACGCAGTATTTT CAMSGSRADTQYF many TRBV10-3 . TRBJ2-3